A selection of T cell receptor beta chains follows, all from one sample in a study of blood T cell repertoires in COVID-19. Method: immunoSEQ multiplex PCR; TCRdb's copy keeps in-frame clones and lacks some. This table holds about 73,000 clones, around 88% found once. The source material was peripheral blood. Receptors were obtained from a man aged 50-59 years with active COVID-19. Both conserved end residues are part of each CDR3. D genes are given only for firm matches. Only part of the rows carry a size: once, few, many, or a class if the clone is expanded.

length: 16; J: TRBJ2-1; D: TRBD2; size: -; V: TRBV10-3; DNA: TGTGCCATCAGCCCGGGGCCCGGGAGGGCTCACAATGAGCAGTTCTTC; CDR3: CAISPGPGRAHNEQFF
length: 15; J: TRBJ1-2; D: TRBD1; size: -; V: TRBV4-2; DNA: TGTGCCAGCAGCCGTGAGGGGGCAAAGAACTATGGCTACACCTTC; CDR3: CASSREGAKNYGYTF
length: 16; J: TRBJ2-2; D: -; size: -; V: TRBV21-1; DNA: TGTGCCAGCAGCAGAGGCAGCGGGGGAAACACCGGGGAGCTGTTTTTT; CDR3: CASSRGSGGNTGELFF
length: 11; J: TRBJ2-3; D: TRBD2; size: -; V: TRBV20-1; DNA: TGCAGTGCTTGGGGAGGGAGTACGCAGTATTTT; CDR3: CSAWGGSTQYF
length: 14; J: TRBJ2-7; D: TRBD1; size: -; V: TRBV2; DNA: TGTGCCAGCAGGGAAGACAGGGGGCTCGACGAGCAGTACTTC; CDR3: CASREDRGLDEQYF
length: 17; J: TRBJ2-4; D: TRBD2; size: -; V: TRBV7-2; DNA: TGTGCCAGCAGCTTAGCGGGGAGCGGGAGTTTGGCGAACATTCAGTACTTC; CDR3: CASSLAGSGSLANIQYF
length: 15; J: TRBJ2-3; D: -; size: -; V: TRBV7-3; DNA: TGTGCCAGCAGCTTAAGCACTACTAGCACAGATACGCAGTATTTT; CDR3: CASSLSTTSTDTQYF
length: 11; J: TRBJ1-2; D: TRBD1; size: -; V: TRBV30; DNA: TGTGCCTGGCGGGACAGCTATGGCTACACCTTC; CDR3: CAWRDSYGYTF
length: 14; J: TRBJ1-6; D: -; size: -; V: TRBV6-6; DNA: TGTGCCAGCAGTTCCATACGGGGTAATTCACCCCTCCACTTT; CDR3: CASSSIRGNSPLHF
length: 12; J: TRBJ1-5; D: -; size: -; V: TRBV6-5; DNA: TGTGCCACGGGAATTCGCAATCAGCCCCAGCATTTT; CDR3: CATGIRNQPQHF
length: 16; J: TRBJ2-3; D: TRBD2; size: -; V: TRBV7-9; DNA: TGTGCCAGCAGCAAGGTTACCGGAGCGGGAACAGATACGCAGTATTTT; CDR3: CASSKVTGAGTDTQYF
length: 11; J: TRBJ2-1; D: -; size: -; V: TRBV5-4; DNA: TGTGCCAGCAGCTCAACCGGTGAAAAGTTCTTC; CDR3: CASSSTGEKFF
length: 14; J: TRBJ2-1; D: TRBD2; size: -; V: TRBV15; DNA: TGTGCCACCAGCCCTAGCGGGGGGGCAAATGAGCAGTTCTTC; CDR3: CATSPSGGANEQFF
length: 15; J: TRBJ1-5; D: -; size: -; V: TRBV4-1; DNA: TGCGCCAGCAGCCAAGGACTTTACTCAGATCAGCCCCAGCATTTT; CDR3: CASSQGLYSDQPQHF
length: 15; J: TRBJ2-1; D: -; size: -; V: TRBV28; DNA: TGTGCCAGCAGGGGTGGGGGCCCTCCTAACAATGAGCAGTTCTTC; CDR3: CASRGGGPPNNEQFF
length: 17; J: TRBJ2-7; D: TRBD1; size: few; V: TRBV5-1; DNA: TGCGCCAGCAGCTCCCTGGACAGGGGAGGGGCATTACTGGGGCAGTACTTC; CDR3: CASSSLDRGGALLGQYF